This TCR beta chain was profiled in a study of cytomegalovirus exposure and HLA in healthy donors. The V gene's germline CDR1 is MNHEY and CDR2 SMNVEV (reference sequence). The CDR3 loop spans 12 amino acids. V was clipped by 4 bases and J by 5 bases; unmatched bases: 0. Sequencing was performed with immunoSEQ multiplex PCR; in TCRdb, only in-frame clones are kept and a portion is missing. The sample consists of 160,000 or so clones, about 82% of them appearing once. The rearrangement links TRBV27 to TRBJ2-3, with TRBD1 matching 7 bases. The sequenced material came from PBMCs. The receptor was derived from a young man in good health and CMV-seropositive. The CDR3 loop reads CASSWDRDTQYF. In DNA form, the CDR3 reads TGTGCCAGCAGTTGGGACAGAGATACGCAGTATTTT.